The T cell receptor (beta chain) described here comes from a study of T cell repertoires in cytomegalovirus infection. Study context: Well-studied HLA-B-restricted epitopes and recently identified HLA-C-restricted epitopes of CMV were both used in the study. Evidence of both CMV infection and a matching HLA type came from public TCR beta signatures.

Concerning this clonotype: Its antigen is not known.

Notes on the study in general: It was HLA-C-restricted CMV-specific TCR beta clonotypes that dominated the response ex vivo. Based on cumulative public TCR beta family frequency, carriers of CMV plus the relevant HLA were identified.

TCRdb redid the calling of the reads with MiXCR, one entry per CDR3 protein. The data show around 310,000 distinct CDR3 sequences, with 25% to 35% seen just once and 20% held by the top ten. Germline assignment: CDR1 MRHNA and CDR2 SNTAGT. Trimming took 6 bases from V and 8 from J; bases not matched to a gene: 11. This CDR3 spans 15 amino acids. The sample consisted of cultured PBMCs, taken from culture after CMV antigen stimulation. This TCR was sampled from a human donor in good health (CMV status not recorded). Some clones in this sample may be carry-over from other donors' samples. This chain connects TRBV6-4 to TRBJ1-2; 11 bases align to TRBD1. The CDR3 spells CASSAGTGGRGGYTF. CDR3 sequence (DNA): TGTGCCAGCAGCGCCGGGACAGGGGGAAGAGGAGGCTACACCTTC.